This T cell receptor beta chain was observed in a study of CD4 T cells in relation to SARS-CoV-2 and coronaviruses. Study-level background: Controls used an HIV-1 Nef peptide pool or no peptide.

Profiled with immunoSEQ multiplex PCR; TCRdb holds only in-frame clones, not every one. The sample has roughly 20,000 clones, over 75% seen once. This clone was seen a few times. The antigen remains unidentified. Unexposed donor CD4+ T cells date from about 2011-2018, before the COVID-19 pandemic. The cells were cultured for approximately ten days before CD4+ T cells were isolated. Cells permitting, SARS-CoV-2 S/N and four cold-coronavirus spikes were tested on unexposed-donor CD4+ T cells. Germline V gene data show CDR1 as SGHNT and CDR2 as YENEEA. CDR3 length: 16 amino acids. J lost 5 bases, V lost 5 bases, and 9 bases had no gene match. General study results and limits: Pre-pandemic and post-infection samples never came from the same donor. This crossreactivity analysis covered spike protein alone, no other viral proteins.

The genes are TRBV11-3 and TRBJ2-1; TRBD2 aligns across 10 bases. The sample was CD4+ T cells from PBMCs, cultured in vitro. This clonotype was sampled from a human donor in good health. DNA of the CDR3: TGTGCCAGCAGCCCCCAAACTAGCGGGGCGAACAATGAGCAGTTCTTC. Protein sequence: CASSPQTSGANNEQFF.